Given below is one T cell receptor (beta chain) in context. Antigen unknown. The sample belongs to a study of shared clonotypes between healthy human individuals. Study-wide results and limits: Only a few donors were included, so the genetic and exposure-history diversity represented was limited. It was anticipated that sequencing depth would influence how many clonotypes donors shared. Non-shared clonotypes had lower generation probabilities than clonotypes shared by all four sorted-subset donors. On the whole, naive subsets had larger estimated richness than memory subsets had.

Produced via immunoSEQ multiplex PCR; TCRdb's table is partial and in-frame only. The data hold 1.6 million or so clones, with approximately 98.5% observed a single time. Trimming removed 2 bases at V and 8 bases at J, with 10 bases between. CDR1 is SEHNR, CDR2 FQNEAQ, per germline (reference sequence). The CDR3 length is 13 residues. The sample comprised naive CD4+ T cells sorted from blood. Subset reported: CD45RA+ positively selected. V usage is TRBV7-9 and J usage is TRBJ2-1; the D call may be TRBD1 or TRBD2 (5 bases each). This sequence was found in a man aged 25-45 years in good health. The chain's CDR3 is CASSLSRGDEQFF. The CDR3 bases are TGTGCCAGCAGCTTATCTCGAGGGGATGAGCAGTTCTTC.